A selection of T cell receptor beta chains follows, all from one sample in a study of CD8 T cells in ankylosing spondylitis. TCRdb used MiXCR to reprocess the 5' RACE reads, holding one entry per CDR3 protein. This table holds around 210,000 distinct CDR3 sequences, roughly 8% found once. The sample taken for sequencing was blood, either unsorted or a sorted T cell fraction (not recorded which). These receptors were taken from a female donor with ankylosing spondylitis or in good health (not recorded which). Each CDR3 is given with its conserved first and last residue. A D gene is named only where the DNA matches it firmly. Only some rows state a clone size, as once, few, many or a class for expanded clones.

size	J	V	D	DNA	CDR3
NA	TRBJ1-1	TRBV30	NA	TGTGCCTGGAAGGACACTGAAGCTTTCTTT	CAWKDTEAFF
many	TRBJ1-3	TRBV29-1	NA	TGCAGCGTTGAGGCGTGGTCTGGAAACACCATATATTTT	CSVEAWSGNTIYF
many	TRBJ1-1	TRBV6-5	NA	TGTGCCAGCAGTTATAGGGGGGCCCACGCGGCTGAAGCTTTCTTT	CASSYRGAHAAEAFF
few	TRBJ2-1	TRBV3-1	NA	TGTGCCAGCAGTGTCGGACACTCTGGGGCCTCCTACAATGAGCAGTTCTTC	CASSVGHSGASYNEQFF
many	TRBJ2-7	TRBV10-3	NA	TGTGCCATCAGTGAACAGGCCTACGAGCAGTACTTC	CAISEQAYEQYF
many	TRBJ2-1	TRBV3-1	NA	TGTGCCAGCAGCCAGGGTGCGGGTTACTCCTACAATGAGCAGTTCTTC	CASSQGAGYSYNEQFF
NA	TRBJ1-1	TRBV10-3	NA	TGTGCCATCAGTGAGTCCGCAGGGCTGGAAGCTTTCTTT	CAISESAGLEAFF
many	TRBJ1-1	TRBV5-1	NA	TGCGCCAGCAGCTCCCGACAACGCACCCACACTGAAGCTTTCTTT	CASSSRQRTHTEAFF
few	TRBJ2-7	TRBV20-1	NA	TGCAGTGCTAGCGGGCCAGGGAGCTCCTACGAGCAGTACTTC	CSASGPGSSYEQYF
NA	TRBJ2-7	TRBV18	NA	TGTGCCAGCTCACCACTCGACAGATACGAGCAGTACTTC	CASSPLDRYEQYF
few	TRBJ1-2	TRBV9	NA	TGTGCCAGCAGCCAAAACCCGGGTTATGGCTACACCTTC	CASSQNPGYGYTF
many	TRBJ2-7	TRBV10-3	NA	TGTGCGGCTATGGGGACCGCCGATCCCTACGAGCAGTACTTC	CAAMGTADPYEQYF
many	TRBJ2-2	TRBV29-1	NA	TGCAGCGTAGATTCGGGGAGTCACACCGGGGAGCTGTTTTTT	CSVDSGSHTGELFF
few	TRBJ2-3	TRBV7-9	NA	TGTGCCAGCAGCTGGGACAGCACAGATACGCAGTATTTT	CASSWDSTDTQYF
NA	TRBJ1-1	TRBV7-2	NA	TGTGCCAGCAGCTACCCAGGGTTAAGCACTGAAGCTTTCTTT	CASSYPGLSTEAFF
NA	TRBJ2-1	TRBV7-2	TRBD2	TGTGCCAGCAGCCCCCTCCCACTAGCGGGAGGGTACAATGAGCAGTTCTTC	CASSPLPLAGGYNEQFF
many	TRBJ1-1	TRBV18	NA	TGTGCCAGCTCACCAACAGGGACACCCACTGAAGCTTTCTTT	CASSPTGTPTEAFF
many	TRBJ1-1	TRBV28	NA	TGTGCCAGCAGTTTACCTCCGGGGGCTGGTACTGAAGCTTTCTTT	CASSLPPGAGTEAFF
NA	TRBJ1-5	TRBV28	NA	TGTGCCAGCACTACCCGTATCCCCAGAAACCATCAGCCCCAGCATTTT	CASTTRIPRNHQPQHF
many	TRBJ2-3	TRBV7-3	TRBD2	TGTGCCAGCAGCTTAGGACTAGCGGGAGCCGCAGATACGCAGTATTTT	CASSLGLAGAADTQYF
many	TRBJ1-2	TRBV5-1	TRBD1	TGCGCCAGCAGCTCGGGGATGACAGGGTTTGTTTATGGCTACACCTTC	CASSSGMTGFVYGYTF
many	TRBJ2-3	TRBV6-5	NA	TGTGCCAGCAGTTACTCGTACGGGAGAGGGGATACGCAGTATTTT	CASSYSYGRGDTQYF
many	TRBJ1-4	TRBV6-1	TRBD1	TGTGCCAGCAGGGCCGGGACAGGAGATAATGAAAAACTGTTTTTT	CASRAGTGDNEKLFF
many	TRBJ2-2	TRBV5-4	NA	TGTGCCAGCAGCTTGAAAGGCCGGGCAAGCGGTGGCGGGGAGCTGTTTTTT	CASSLKGRASGGGELFF
NA	TRBJ2-3	TRBV12-3/TRBV12-4	NA	TGTGCCAGCAGTTTTTCTCCCTCTACGCAGTATTTT	CASSFSPSTQYF
NA	TRBJ2-6	TRBV7-8	NA	TGTGCCAGCAGCTACCAGGGAACTGGGGCCAACGTCCTGACTTTC	CASSYQGTGANVLTF
many	TRBJ2-3	TRBV7-3	TRBD2	TGTGCCAGCAGTATCCCGGGACTAGCGCCCAGGCTGTATTTT	CASSIPGLAPRLYF
few	TRBJ1-4	TRBV7-2	NA	TGTGCCAGCAGCCCAAGGGCGGCCGAGGAGGAAAAACTGTTTTTT	CASSPRAAEEEKLFF
many	TRBJ2-3	TRBV20-1	NA	TGCAGTGCTAGAGATTCTACTAGCCGAGATACGCAGTATTTT	CSARDSTSRDTQYF
many	TRBJ2-7	TRBV29-1	NA	TGCAGCGTCGTGGACTATCTCATTTACGAGCAGTACTTC	CSVVDYLIYEQYF
many	TRBJ1-1	TRBV6-2/TRBV6-3	TRBD1	TGTGCCAGCAGTACAAGGGAGATGACAGGGATAAGGGCTGAAGCTTTCTTT	CASSTREMTGIRAEAFF
many	TRBJ2-3	TRBV29-1	TRBD2	TGCAGCGGGACTAGCGGGAGGAGAGATACGCAGTATTTT	CSGTSGRRDTQYF
many	TRBJ2-5	TRBV24-1	TRBD2	TGTGCCACCAGTGAGTGGACTAGCGGACAAGAGACCCAGTACTTC	CATSEWTSGQETQYF
few	TRBJ2-7	TRBV11-2	TRBD2	TGTGCCAGCAGCTTAGGACCTCGAGGCGGGAGGGGATCCTACGAGCAGTACTTC	CASSLGPRGGRGSYEQYF
many	TRBJ1-1	TRBV19	NA	TGTGCCAGTAATTTTATCGGACCTACCCCACCGGCTTTCTTT	CASNFIGPTPPAFF
many	TRBJ2-7	TRBV29-1	NA	TGCAGTGTCCGAGATTCCGGTCGGGTTGAGCAGTACTTC	CSVRDSGRVEQYF
few	TRBJ2-3	TRBV28	NA	TGTGCCAGCAGTTCAGGGGAAGCGGTCGGGGGGTCAGATACGCAGTATTTT	CASSSGEAVGGSDTQYF
few	TRBJ2-3	TRBV12-5	NA	TGTGCTAGTGGTTTGGGGTCCACGAAGTCGGCAAAGCCAGATACGCAGTATTTT	CASGLGSTKSAKPDTQYF
many	TRBJ1-1	TRBV24-1	NA	TGTGCGACCAGGGGCAGGGGCCCGAACACTGAAGCTTTCTTT	CATRGRGPNTEAFF
many	TRBJ2-7	TRBV2	NA	TGTGCCAGCACCCGGCCAGGTGATGAGTCATACGAGCAGTACTTC	CASTRPGDESYEQYF
many	TRBJ2-1	TRBV2	TRBD1	TGTGCCAGCAGTGAGGAGACAGGGTACTACAATGAGCAGTTCTTC	CASSEETGYYNEQFF
many	TRBJ2-7	TRBV12-3/TRBV12-4	TRBD2	TGTGCCAGCAGACAAGCGGGGCCCTACGAGCAGTACTTC	CASRQAGPYEQYF
many	TRBJ2-3	TRBV4-3	TRBD2	TGCGCCAGCAGCCGGTCACTAGCGGGAGACGTAGATACGCAGTATTTT	CASSRSLAGDVDTQYF
few	TRBJ1-6	TRBV9	TRBD1	TGTGCCAGCAGTAGACAGGGAAGCTCACCCCTCCACTTT	CASSRQGSSPLHF
many	TRBJ2-2	TRBV6-1	NA	TGTGCCAGCAGAATACCTCCTACCGGGGAGCTGTTTTTT	CASRIPPTGELFF
many	TRBJ2-5	TRBV4-3	NA	TGCGCCAGCAGCCACACCGGCGGGGAGACCCAGTACTTC	CASSHTGGETQYF